The 8 T cell receptor beta chains given below trace back to one sample, sequenced in a study of CD8+CD57+ T cells in acquired aplastic anemia. Genomic DNA, the template, was used for profiling of the TCR beta VDJ and CDR3. One entry per CDR3 protein, called by TCRdb with MiXCR from the reads. The table records some 200,000 distinct CDR3 sequences, roughly 45% of them present only once. Patients selected for sequencing had displayed CD8+CD57+ cell expansion by flow cytometry. Material for sequencing was sorted CD4+, CD8+, or CD8+CD57+ T cells (not recorded which) from PBMCs. Receptors were obtained from a human donor with aplastic anemia.

This clonotype was picked up many times. The CDR3 DNA sequence: TGTGCCAGCAGCCCCGGGCAGCGGAACACTGAAGCTTTCTTT. It specifies CASSPGQRNTEAFF. The chain has TRBV11-2 and TRBJ1-1, with no clear D. V was clipped by 5 bases and J by 1 base, with 11 bases between them. This CDR3 is built from 14 residues. The germline V gene has CDR1 SGHAT and CDR2 FQNNGV.

As concerns this clonotype: One end of the junction varies from germline; a read error may be responsible. The CDR3, as DNA: TGTGCCAGCAGTGCTGTGTCAAATACCGGGGAGCTGTCTTGG. Amino acids: CASSAVSNTGELSW. The chain uses TRBV2 and TRBJ2-2, with D possibly being TRBD2 (5 bases). Germline V gene sequence: CDR1 SNHLY, CDR2 FYNNEI. The CDR3 extends over 14 amino acids.

Remarks on this clonotype: A single base separates this from a much larger clone, so it may be a read error. The rearrangement joins TRBV5-6 to TRBJ1-1; 8 bases align to TRBD1. CDR1 and CDR2 (germline): SGHDT, YYEEEE. CDR3 size: 16 residues. V lost 0 bases to trimming and J lost 5 bases; unmatched junction nucleotides: 9. The CDR3 loop reads CASSLAEGRGQTEAFF. CDR3 nucleotide sequence: TGTGCCAGCAGCTTGGCCGAGGGCAGGGGGCAGACTGAAGCTTTCTTT.

V is TRBV7-2 and J is TRBJ1-4; D is unresolved. V lost 3 bases, J lost 6 bases, and 17 bases lay in between. The CDR3 covers 16 residues. The germline gives CDR1 SGHTA, CDR2 FQGNSA. CDR3 sequence (DNA): TGTGCCAGCAGCTTCGGGAGCGGGGTGGTACATGAAAAACTGTTTTTT. Translated, it gives CASSFGSGVVHEKLFF.

This clonotype has more than one count but fewer than ten. This chain uses TRBV7-8 with TRBJ1-6; D gene unclear. The length of the CDR3 is 15 residues. Germline V lookup: CDR1 SGHVS, CDR2 FQNEAQ. Trimming removed 0 bases at V and 9 bases at J, with 12 bases between. The CDR3 spells CASSLAAAPASPLHF. CDR3 DNA sequence: TGTGCCAGCAGCTTAGCCGCCGCTCCGGCTTCACCCCTCCACTTT.

This clonotype occurred many times. The gene calls are TRBV7-2 and TRBJ1-5; 9 nucleotides agree with TRBD1. Germline V gives CDR1 SGHTA, CDR2 FQGNSA. J was trimmed by 4 bases and V by 5 bases; bases with no gene match: 9. The CDR3 length is 16 residues. The CDR3 is CASSTTIGQGNQPQHF. CDR3 bases: TGTGCCAGCAGCACTACGATTGGACAGGGGAATCAGCCCCAGCATTTT.

Points on this clonotype: Germline is not matched at one junction end, which may reflect a read error. The V gene is TRBV5-1, the J gene TRBJ1-1; TRBD1 matches 9 bases. The CDR3 extends over 15 amino acids. Looked up from germline, CDR1 is SGHRS and CDR2 is YFSETQ. CDR3 DNA sequence: TGTGCCAGCAGCTTACAGGGGGCAAGGAACACTGAAGCTTTCTTT. Its translation: CASSLQGARNTEAFF.

The J gene is TRBJ2-7, the V gene TRBV24-1, with 10 nucleotides matching TRBD1. Germline V gene data show CDR1 as KGHDR and CDR2 as SFDVKD. V shed 10 bases, J shed 5 bases, and the junction held 13 bases outside the gene matches. This CDR3 has 15 residues. CDR3 sequence (DNA): TGTGCCACTCAACCCACGGGACAGGGGACACACGAGCAGTACTTC. Protein: CATQPTGQGTHEQYF.